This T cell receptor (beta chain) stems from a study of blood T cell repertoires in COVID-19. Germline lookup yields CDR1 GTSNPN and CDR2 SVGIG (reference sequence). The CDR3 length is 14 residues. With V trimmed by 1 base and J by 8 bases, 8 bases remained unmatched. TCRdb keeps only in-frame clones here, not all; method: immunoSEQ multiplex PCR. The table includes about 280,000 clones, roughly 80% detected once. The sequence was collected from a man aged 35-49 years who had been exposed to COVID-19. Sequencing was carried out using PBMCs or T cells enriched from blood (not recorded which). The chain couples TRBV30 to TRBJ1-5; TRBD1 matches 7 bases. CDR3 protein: CAWSGIRQGEPQHF. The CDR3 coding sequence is TGTGCCTGGAGTGGGATAAGACAGGGTGAGCCCCAGCATTTT.